Sequencing of this T cell receptor beta chain was carried out in a study of blood T cells in healthy people across ages. The CDR3 loop spans 16 amino acids. Germline V gives CDR1 GTSNPN, CDR2 SVGIG (reference sequence). Trimming cost V 3 bases and J 4 bases; bases outside gene matches: 8. Next came a second PCR, run for about 6 to 11 cycles, which used a sample-barcoded 5' primer along with a J-beta primer mix. TCRdb fed the 5' RACE reads into MiXCR, producing one record per CDR3 protein. The data show 500,000 to 650,000 distinct CDR3 sequences, roughly a quarter seen once. The sample was also reused in another study, on T cells of mothers and their children.

The V gene is TRBV30, the J gene TRBJ2-2; 10 bases match TRBD2. The source material was blood. The receptor was derived from a boy aged 2 to 10 in good health. The CDR3: CAWRSILAGITGELFF. The CDR3 region has the DNA TGTGCCTGGAGATCTATACTAGCGGGAATCACCGGGGAGCTGTTTTTT.